The present T cell receptor beta chain was sequenced within a study of preoperative IRX-2 immunotherapy in early breast cancer. Specified treatment: preoperative locoregional IRX-2 cytokine immunotherapy. Preoperative locoregional IRX-2 cytokine immunotherapy was tested in the phase Ib source study. Only in-frame clones appear in the TCRdb table, and some are missing; sequencing was by immunoSEQ multiplex PCR. Among approximately 34,000 clones listed, 90% to 95% were seen once. CDR1 LNHDA and CDR2 SQIVND come from the germline V gene (reference sequence). The ends lost 3 bases at V and 5 bases at J; junction bases unmatched: 6. The CDR3 is made up of 15 amino acids.

The sequence was obtained from a human donor with breast cancer. The sample was acquired from a patient treated with IRX-2 immunotherapy. The chain combines TRBV19 with TRBJ2-3, with 9 bases aligning to TRBD1. Here the CDR3 DNA reads TGTGCCAGTAGTATCACGGGACAGGGTGGAGATACGCAGTATTTT. Amino acid sequence: CASSITGQGGDTQYF.